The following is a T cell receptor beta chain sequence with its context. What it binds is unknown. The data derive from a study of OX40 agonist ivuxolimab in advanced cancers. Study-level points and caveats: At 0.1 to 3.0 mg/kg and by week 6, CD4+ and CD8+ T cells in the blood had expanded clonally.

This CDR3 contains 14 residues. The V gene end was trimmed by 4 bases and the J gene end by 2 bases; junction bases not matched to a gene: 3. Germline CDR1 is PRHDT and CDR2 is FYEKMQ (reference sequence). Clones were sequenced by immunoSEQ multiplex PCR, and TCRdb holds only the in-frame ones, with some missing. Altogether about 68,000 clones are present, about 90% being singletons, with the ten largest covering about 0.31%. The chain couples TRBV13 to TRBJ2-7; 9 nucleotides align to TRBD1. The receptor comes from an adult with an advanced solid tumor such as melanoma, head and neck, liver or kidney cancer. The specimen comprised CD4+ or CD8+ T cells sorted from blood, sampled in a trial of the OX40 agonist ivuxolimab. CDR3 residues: CASSYRGQTYEQYF. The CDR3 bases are TGTGCCAGCAGCTACAGGGGGCAGACCTACGAGCAGTACTTC.